The sample holds one count of the clone carrying this T cell receptor (beta chain). The data were taken from a study of blood T cell repertoires in COVID-19. Study as a whole: In each case, the material was cDNA or gDNA derived from T cells, B-cell-depleted T cells, or PBMCs.

The germline gives CDR1 SGDLS, CDR2 YYNGEE. Trimming left V 4 bases short and J 1 base short, with 15 bases between. CDR3 size: 16 residues. Original handling: Amplification of reference gene primers provided the estimated nucleated cell counts. Sequencing was performed with immunoSEQ multiplex PCR; in TCRdb, only in-frame clones are kept and a portion is missing. Clone size and the V and J calls come from that table; the DNA yielded D and trimming. The table has 200,000 to 250,000 clones, around 81% seen once. The V gene is TRBV9, the J gene TRBJ1-3; a possible D gene is TRBD1 (6 bases). The sequenced sample was peripheral blood. This sequence was found in an older woman with active or convalescent COVID-19. CDR3 region: CASSSRTAFSGNTIYF. CDR3 coding DNA: TGTGCCAGCAGCTCCCGGACAGCTTTTTCTGGAAACACCATATATTTT.